These 19 T cell receptor beta chains were all obtained from the same sample, sequenced in a study of T cells after posttransplantation cyclophosphamide. Some clones are missing from TCRdb's copy, which holds only in-frame ones; the method was immunoSEQ multiplex PCR. The profile shows tens of thousands of clones, roughly 67% of them singletons. Sequencing was carried out using memory CD4+ T cells sorted from PBMCs. The receptors derive from a woman aged 60-70 years in good health, CMV-negative, and a related stem cell transplant donor.

This sequence joins TRBV5-6 and TRBJ2-5; D is perhaps TRBD1 (6 bases). The CDR3 runs to 14 residues. Trimming pared 0 bases from V and 5 bases from J, leaving 11 bases between. Per the germline V gene, CDR1 is SGHDT and CDR2 is YYEEEE. The CDR3 is CASSLVTGTETQYF. The DNA of the CDR3 is TGTGCCAGCAGCTTGGTGACAGGAACCGAGACCCAGTACTTC.

In this sample, this clone turned up once. The rearrangement links TRBV12-5 to TRBJ1-1; 7 bases align to TRBD1. V shed 5 bases and J 0 bases; nucleotides not matched to a gene: 9. The CDR3 is made up of 16 amino acids. Germline CDR1 LGHNT, CDR2 FRNRAP. CDR3 DNA: TGTGCTAGTGGTCAGGGGGTGGGGGGAATGAACACTGAAGCTTTCTTT. Protein: CASGQGVGGMNTEAFF.

This chain links TRBV5-6 with TRBJ2-7; TRBD1 aligns across 8 bases. V gave up 1 base and J gave up 2 bases; unmatched junction bases: 5. CDR1 is SGHDT, CDR2 YYEEEE, per germline. CDR3 length equals 15 residues. CDR3 DNA: TGTGCCAGCAGCTTGCTAGGACAGGGAGCCTACGAGCAGTACTTC. Its protein product is CASSLLGQGAYEQYF.

The V and J genes are TRBV9 and TRBJ2-2, with D possibly TRBD1 on 5 matching bases. Trimming cost V 0 bases and J 4 bases, with 10 bases left between them. Germline V gene lookup returns CDR1 SGDLS and CDR2 YYNGEE. The CDR3 runs 15 residues. CDR3 nucleotide sequence: TGTGCCAGCAGCGTAGATCCAGGGATCACCGGGGAGCTGTTTTTT. This gives the protein CASSVDPGITGELFF.

The CDR3 is CASRKDTTSGNTIYF. In nucleotides, the CDR3 is TGTGCCAGCAGAAAGGACACTACCTCTGGAAACACCATATATTTT. The rearrangement joins TRBV27 to TRBJ1-3; a weak D match, TRBD1 (5 bases). This CDR3 is built from 15 residues. With 6 bases removed from V and 0 bases from J, the gap between germline ends came to 12 bases. CDR1 MNHEY and CDR2 SMNVEV come from the germline V gene (reference sequence).

This chain uses TRBV5-1 with TRBJ1-2; D gene uncertain. Germline V CDR1 and CDR2: SGHRS, YFSETQ. The CDR3 is made up of 15 amino acids. V was clipped by 0 bases and J by 7 bases, with 16 bases between them. The CDR3, as DNA: TGCGCCAGCAGCTTGGCGGCGGGAACAGCGGGTGGCTACACCTTC. This translates into CASSLAAGTAGGYTF.

The chain carries TRBV5-6 and TRBJ2-3; 9 bases align to TRBD2. V lost 4 bases, J lost 7 bases, and 7 bases stayed unmatched. Germline CDR1 and CDR2: SGHDT and YYEEEE. The CDR3 extends over 14 amino acids. The CDR3 protein is CASSTWTSVNTQYF. In DNA form, the CDR3 reads TGTGCCAGCAGCACATGGACTAGCGTTAATACGCAGTATTTT.

V usage is TRBV5-1 and J usage is TRBJ2-5, with 9 nucleotides matching TRBD1. V trimming: 3 bases; J trimming: 0 bases; junction bases outside the gene matches: 9. The CDR3 loop spans 17 amino acids. Germline V lookup: CDR1 SGHRS, CDR2 YFSETQ. The CDR3: CASSSRPGTGYQETQYF. The DNA for the CDR3 is TGCGCCAGCAGCTCTCGACCCGGGACAGGGTACCAAGAGACCCAGTACTTC.

CDR3 bases: TGTGCCAGCAGTTACTCGGCAGGTCTTAACTATGGCTACACCTTC. Protein: CASSYSAGLNYGYTF. V usage is TRBV6-5 and J usage is TRBJ1-2; D is ambiguous. CDR3 size: 15 residues. V gave up 0 bases and J gave up 1 base, with 9 bases separating them. From germline, CDR1 is MNHEY and CDR2 SVGAGI.

This chain links TRBV6-7 with TRBJ1-5, with a weak D call TRBD1 (6 bases). TRBV6-7 is identified as an open reading frame with a role that is uncertain. The CDR3 has 14 amino acids. The V end lost 6 bases, the J end lost 7 bases, and 16 bases lay between the germline ends. The chain's CDR3 is CASSPSRDTQPQHF. CDR3 DNA sequence: TGTGCCAGCAGCCCCTCCAGGGACACACAGCCCCAGCATTTT.

DNA for the CDR3: TGTGCCAGCAGCCCCGCGAGGGAAGCTTTCTTT. It specifies CASSPAREAFF. The chain employs TRBV7-2 and TRBJ1-1; D is undetermined. Germline-derived CDR1 and CDR2 are SGHTA and FQGNSA. This CDR3 has 11 amino acids. The V gene lost 5 bases and the J gene lost 8 bases, with 9 bases spanning the gap.

Only a few counts were recorded for this clone. The chain employs TRBV28 and TRBJ1-2; no clear D gene. V lost 5 bases and J 4 bases, leaving 5 bases between the germline ends. CDR3 length: 11 residues. Germline-derived CDR1 and CDR2 are MDHEN and SYDVKM. CDR3 residues: CASSESYGYTF. Written as DNA, the CDR3 is TGTGCCAGCAGTGAGTCCTATGGCTACACCTTC.

The chain uses TRBV10-3 and TRBJ2-3, with D possibly TRBD1 on 5 matching bases. Looked up from germline, CDR1 is ENHRY and CDR2 is SYGVKD. V gave up 4 bases and J gave up 7 bases, with 24 bases separating them. The CDR3 is 17 amino acids. The CDR3 DNA is TGTGCCATCAGTGGAATGTTAGGGGCCGGACCCCCGAATACGCAGTATTTT. Translated, it gives CAISGMLGAGPPNTQYF.

V and J are TRBV19 and TRBJ2-2; D may be TRBD1 (6 bases). Germline V gene sequence: CDR1 LNHDA, CDR2 SQIVND (reference sequence). The ends were cut back, 6 bases at V and 5 bases at J, with 13 bases in the middle. This CDR3 is 14 amino acids long. CDR3 in DNA: TGTGCCAGTAGAGATCTCAGGGGTACCGGGGAGCTGTTTTTT. Translating gives CASRDLRGTGELFF. The complete variable domain, with remaining parts taken from reference TRBV19 and TRBJ2-2, reads DGGITQSPKYLFRKEGQNVTLSCEQNLNHDAMYWYRQDPGQGLRLIYYSQIVNDFQKGDIAEGYSVSREKKESFPLTVTSAQKNPTAFYLCASRDLRGTGELFFGEGSRLTVL.

The genes are TRBV4-2 and TRBJ2-3; 12 positions match TRBD2. The CDR3 contains 17 residues. With 1 base clipped from V and 3 bases from J, the junction kept 5 bases outside the gene matches. Germline V gene sequence: CDR1 LGHNA, CDR2 YNFKEQ. Here the CDR3 reads CASSQGGLAGQTDTQYF. The DNA for the CDR3 is TGTGCCAGCAGCCAAGGGGGACTAGCGGGCCAAACAGATACGCAGTATTTT.

V usage is TRBV18 and J usage is TRBJ2-3; D not resolved. The germline gives CDR1 KGHSH, CDR2 LQKENI. Between the trimmed V and J ends, which lost 5 bases and 1 base, there was a span of 7 bases. The CDR3 is 13 amino acids. CDR3 in DNA: TGTGCCAGCTCATCCCTAGGCACAGATACGCAGTATTTT. Translated: CASSSLGTDTQYF.

The gene calls are TRBV30 and TRBJ2-1, with 11 bases lining up with TRBD2. This CDR3 spans 17 amino acids. The J segment lost 1 base and the V segment lost 2 bases, leaving 7 bases of the junction unmatched. In germline, CDR1 is GTSNPN, CDR2 SVGIG (reference sequence). The CDR3 sequence is CAWSIGTSGLSYNEQFF. CDR3 nucleotide sequence: TGTGCCTGGAGTATCGGGACTAGCGGATTATCCTACAATGAGCAGTTCTTC.

V and J are TRBV7-2 and TRBJ2-7; 15 nucleotides agree with TRBD2. V trimming: 2 bases; J trimming: 3 bases; junction bases outside the gene matches: 8. There are 18 residues in the CDR3. Germline CDR1 reads SGHTA; CDR2 reads FQGNSA. CDR3 DNA: TGTGCCAGCAGCTTAAAACCCGGACTAGCGGGAGGGTACTACGAGCAGTACTTC. This encodes CASSLKPGLAGGYYEQYF.

The chain carries TRBV6-4 and TRBJ1-1, with 10 bases identical to TRBD1. Trimming took 5 bases from V and 8 from J; bases not matched to a gene: 5. Germline V gene lookup returns CDR1 MRHNA and CDR2 SNTAGT. The CDR3 covers 13 residues. CDR3 residues: CASSRDRGREAFF. CDR3 nucleotide sequence: TGTGCCAGCAGTCGGGACAGGGGCCGCGAAGCTTTCTTT.